Shown below are 32 T cell receptor beta chains from a single sample sequenced in a study of control samples from healthy donors and cancer patients. Sequencing was performed with immunoSEQ multiplex PCR; in TCRdb, only in-frame clones are kept and a portion is missing. The data contain 150,000 or so clones, 85% to 90% of them singletons. The sample was blood. Every receptor here comes from a young man in good health.

In this sample, this clone turned up a few times. This specimen includes other DNA sequences encoding the same CDR3. The chain is built from TRBV6-2 or TRBV6-3 and TRBJ1-5; D is ambiguous. Trimming left V 0 bases short and J 6 bases short, with 3 bases between. The CDR3 loop spans 12 amino acids. Germline V gives CDR1 MNHEY, CDR2 SVGEGT. CDR3 protein: CASSYSPQPQHF. CDR3 sequence (DNA): TGTGCCAGCAGTTACTCTCCTCAGCCCCAGCATTTT.

The genes are TRBV11-1 and TRBJ2-7, with TRBD1 matching over 8 bases. CDR3 length: 13 amino acids. Germline V gene sequence: CDR1 SGHAT, CDR2 FQDESV (reference sequence). J gave up 7 bases and V 5 bases, and 7 bases lay outside the gene matches. The CDR3 region is CASSPQGASEQYF. The CDR3 DNA reads as TGTGCCAGCAGCCCGCAGGGGGCGAGTGAGCAGTACTTC.

The CDR3, as DNA: TGTGCCAGCAGCCCGGATGACCAAGAGACCCAGTACTTC. This sequence encodes CASSPDDQETQYF. V and J are TRBV7-9 and TRBJ2-5; D call uncertain. Per the germline V gene, CDR1 is SEHNR and CDR2 is FQNEAQ (reference sequence). The V gene lost 5 bases and the J gene lost 0 bases, with 7 bases spanning the gap. The CDR3 runs to 13 residues.

A note on this clone: The germline gene is not matched at one end of the junction; a read error may be the cause. This chain connects TRBV11-2 to TRBJ2-5; D gene ambiguous. The CDR3 totals 14 residues. Germline V gives CDR1 SGHAT, CDR2 FQNNGV. CDR3: CASSPWTGQEAQYF. The CDR3 region has the DNA TGTGCCAGCAGCCCCTGGACCGGGCAAGAGGCCCAGTACTTC. The entire variable domain, with the rest obtained from reference TRBV11-2 and TRBJ2-5, is as follows: EAGVAQSPRYKIIEKRQSVAFWCNPISGHATLYWYQQILGQGPKLLIQFQNNGVVDDSQLPKDRFSAERLKGVDSTLKIQPAKLEDSAVYLCASSPWTGQEAQYFGPGTRLLVL.

The chain combines TRBV29-1 with TRBJ2-3; D possibly corresponds to TRBD2 (6 bases). The germline V and J ends were trimmed by 4 bases and 2 bases, with 13 bases remaining between them. The CDR3 totals 14 residues. Per germline, CDR1 SQVTM and CDR2 ANQGSEA. The CDR3 DNA sequence: TGCAGCGTTGTTGAGCGGGTTCCCACAGATACGCAGTATTTT. Protein sequence: CSVVERVPTDTQYF.

The genes are TRBV27 and TRBJ2-3, with no clear D. CDR1 and CDR2 (germline): MNHEY, SMNVEV (reference sequence). V was clipped by 6 bases and J by 6 bases, with 16 bases between them. The CDR3 contains 14 residues. DNA of the CDR3: TGTGCCAGCAGCTACGGACGACCCGTGGATACGCAGTATTTT. It is translated as CASSYGRPVDTQYF.

The chain is built from TRBV18 and TRBJ2-2; no clear D gene. The CDR3 is 14 amino acids. Trimming shortened V by 6 bases and J by 4 bases, and 12 bases separated the two germline ends. Germline V lookup: CDR1 KGHSH, CDR2 LQKENI. CDR3 in amino acids: CASSASGLTGELFF. The CDR3 coding sequence is TGTGCCAGCTCCGCTTCTGGGCTCACCGGGGAGCTGTTTTTT.

The chain couples TRBV5-6 to TRBJ2-2; tentatively, D is TRBD1 (6 bases). Germline CDR1 and CDR2: SGHDT and YYEEEE. CDR3 length: 14 amino acids. The V and J ends lost 4 bases and 5 bases respectively, with 12 bases between them. CDR3 sequence reads: CASSPGHPTGELFF. The CDR3 bases are TGTGCCAGCAGCCCGGGACACCCTACCGGGGAGCTGTTTTTT.

This chain connects TRBV5-1 to TRBJ1-1; TRBD1 might be the D (5 bases). CDR1 is SGHRS, CDR2 YFSETQ, per germline. V was clipped by 4 bases and J by 7 bases, with 26 bases between them. The CDR3 is made up of 17 amino acids. The CDR3 region is CASSDELGQGLSHEAFF. CDR3 nucleotide sequence: TGCGCCAGCAGCGATGAACTAGGACAAGGCTTATCCCATGAAGCTTTCTTT.

The V call is TRBV7-8, the J call TRBJ2-5; TRBD1 agrees at 8 bases. In germline, CDR1 is SGHVS, CDR2 FQNEAQ. The CDR3 is made up of 20 amino acids. V lost 3 bases to trimming and J lost 1 base; unmatched junction nucleotides: 19. CDR3 DNA: TGTGCCAGCAGCTTCCCCTTAAAAGGACCTGACAGGGGATTCCAAGAGACCCAGTACTTC. Encoded protein: CASSFPLKGPDRGFQETQYF.

The chain employs TRBV11-2 and TRBJ2-7; D uncertain. V lost 5 bases and J lost 6, with 20 bases in between. This CDR3 comprises 15 residues. The V gene's germline CDR1 is SGHAT and CDR2 FQNNGV. CDR3 sequence (DNA): TGTGCCAGCAGCCCTCCTATCAGTGGGTCTACCGAGCAGTACTTC. Protein sequence: CASSPPISGSTEQYF.

The chain employs TRBV6-5 and TRBJ2-5, with D possibly TRBD1 on 6 matching bases. V shed 6 bases and J shed 2 bases, with 13 bases lying between them. The CDR3 is 14 amino acids. The germline CDR1 and CDR2 sequences are MNHEY and SVGAGI. The CDR3 sequence: CASSFDRSQETQYF. DNA of the CDR3: TGTGCCAGCAGCTTCGACAGGAGTCAAGAGACCCAGTACTTC.

V and J are TRBV14 and TRBJ1-6, with a weak D call TRBD1 (5 bases). V gave up 1 base and J gave up 6 bases, with 7 bases separating them. The CDR3 contains 14 residues. Germline CDR1 SGHDN, CDR2 FVKESK. This CDR3 reads CASSQVQGNSPLHF. The CDR3 region has the DNA TGTGCCAGCAGCCAAGTGCAGGGTAATTCACCCCTCCACTTT.

V gene TRBV7-8 combines with J gene TRBJ2-3; no clear D. Germline loops: CDR1 SGHVS, CDR2 FQNEAQ. CDR3 length: 15 amino acids. Trimming removed 3 bases from V and 3 bases from J, with 13 bases in between. CDR3 region: CASSFLTERTDTQYF. The CDR3 region has the DNA TGTGCCAGCAGCTTTCTAACGGAAAGGACAGATACGCAGTATTTT.

The rearrangement links TRBV13 to TRBJ1-1, with D possibly being TRBD1 (6 bases). The CDR3 totals 13 residues. Trimming stripped 6 bases from V and 2 bases from J, with 10 bases between. Germline-derived CDR1 and CDR2 are PRHDT and FYEKMQ (reference sequence). CDR3 DNA: TGTGCCAGCAGTTTGGACAGAAACACTGAAGCTTTCTTT. Protein: CASSLDRNTEAFF.

This chain joins TRBV6-5 and TRBJ1-2; no firm D call. The CDR3 length is 15 residues. From germline, CDR1 is MNHEY and CDR2 SVGAGI. Trimming cost V 6 bases and J 0 bases, with 14 bases left between them. This chain's CDR3 is CASSAAGPANYGYTF. CDR3 coding DNA: TGTGCCAGCAGCGCCGCGGGTCCAGCTAACTATGGCTACACCTTC.

At least ten counts were recorded for this clone. V is TRBV5-1 and J is TRBJ1-2; 9 bases are a match to TRBD1. The CDR3 is 20 residues long. After removal of 4 bases from V and 8 bases from J, the junction contained 27 bases not matched to a gene. Germline CDR1 and CDR2: SGHRS and YFSETQ. CDR3 nucleotide sequence: TGCGCCAGCAGCCTCTTCCCCGGACCGGGACAGGGCTTCAATAAGGCGGGCTACACCTTC. The encoded protein is CASSLFPGPGQGFNKAGYTF.

This chain joins TRBV21-1 and TRBJ2-1. TRBV21-1 is an annotated pseudogene. The CDR3 runs to 14 residues. The CDR3 region has the DNA TGTGCCACCAGGCTGGGGTTTTCCTACAATGAGCAGTTCTTC. It codes for CATRLGFSYNEQFF.

The V gene is TRBV12-3 or TRBV12-4, the J gene TRBJ2-3; D is undetermined. CDR3 length: 13 residues. With 9 bases removed from V and 1 base from J, the gap between germline ends came to 11 bases. This chain's CDR3 is CASVVWGTDTQYF. CDR3 bases: TGTGCCAGTGTTGTTTGGGGCACAGATACGCAGTATTTT.

The chain has TRBV19 and TRBJ2-7; TRBD1 might be the D (6 bases). The CDR3 contains 14 residues. From germline, CDR1 is LNHDA and CDR2 SQIVND (reference sequence). The V gene lost 5 bases and the J gene lost 6 bases, with 17 bases spanning the gap. The CDR3 DNA reads as TGTGCCAGTAGTTCGAGTAATACAGGGACCGAGCAGTACTTC. Translation gives CASSSSNTGTEQYF.

The CDR3 sequence is CASSHGSSYEQYF. The CDR3 bases are TGTGCCAGCAGTCATGGAAGCTCCTACGAGCAGTACTTC. The rearrangement links TRBV12-3 or TRBV12-4 to TRBJ2-7, with D unclear. Trimming took off 5 bases at V and 0 bases at J, with 8 bases between the two ends. This CDR3 has 13 amino acids.

This clone was observed once. The genes are TRBV12-3 or TRBV12-4 and TRBJ1-6, with D perhaps matching TRBD1 (5 bases). Trimming shortened V by 6 bases and J by 6 bases, and 9 bases separated the two germline ends. The length of the CDR3 is 13 residues. CDR3 DNA: TGTGCCAGCAGGGGGCGCGGTAATTCACCCCTCCACTTT. The encoded protein is CASRGRGNSPLHF.

The J gene is TRBJ2-1, the V gene TRBV4-1, with TRBD2 identical over 7 bases. CDR1 is MGHRA and CDR2 is YSYEKL in the germline V gene. The CDR3 runs to 15 residues. V was clipped by 0 bases and J by 10 bases; unmatched bases: 9. The CDR3 is CASSQDPGRSREQFF. The CDR3 DNA reads TGCGCCAGCAGCCAAGATCCCGGGAGGTCCCGGGAGCAGTTCTTC.

The genes are TRBV20-1 and TRBJ2-1; D unresolved. The V end lost 5 bases, the J end lost 6 bases, and 5 bases lay between the germline ends. The CDR3 runs 10 residues. Germline CDR1 DFQATT, CDR2 SNEGSKA (reference sequence). The CDR3 sequence is CSASSNEQFF. Written as DNA, the CDR3 is TGCAGTGCTTCGAGCAATGAGCAGTTCTTC.

The chain carries TRBV6-2 or TRBV6-3 and TRBJ2-7; a possible D gene is TRBD1 (6 bases). Germline V gene sequence: CDR1 MNHEY, CDR2 SVGEGT. V was trimmed by 0 bases and J by 4 bases, leaving 16 bases between them. The CDR3 spans 16 residues. The CDR3 DNA reads TGTGCCAGCAGTTACTCGAATTCCCACAGGGTATACGAGCAGTACTTC. Its translation: CASSYSNSHRVYEQYF.

The chain combines TRBV11-2 with TRBJ1-4, with a possible D match to TRBD1 (6 bases). The CDR3 loop spans 16 amino acids. Per the germline V gene, CDR1 is SGHAT and CDR2 is FQNNGV. V lost 2 bases, J lost 7 bases, and 17 bases lay in between. DNA for the CDR3: TGTGCCAGCAGCTTATGGGAGTGGGGGGGCGGTGAAAAACTGTTTTTT. Translated, it gives CASSLWEWGGGEKLFF.

This chain connects TRBV15 to TRBJ2-2; TRBD2 is a possible D gene (5 bases). This CDR3 has 17 residues. CDR1 and CDR2 from the germline V gene are LNHNV and YYDKDF (reference sequence). The ends were cut back, 0 bases at V and 4 bases at J, with 15 bases in the middle. The CDR3 spells CATSRDTTLRGTGELFF. Here the CDR3 DNA reads TGTGCCACCAGCAGAGATACAACCCTCCGGGGCACCGGGGAGCTGTTTTTT.

The chain combines TRBV9 with TRBJ2-7, with D perhaps assigned TRBD1 or TRBD2 (5 bases each). The CDR3 has 12 amino acids. Germline V gene lookup returns CDR1 SGDLS and CDR2 YYNGEE. V lost 7 bases, J lost 6 bases, and 14 bases lay in between. CDR3 DNA sequence: TGTGCCAGCTCCCGGGACGCGGGCGAGCAGTACTTC. Its protein is CASSRDAGEQYF.

This chain links TRBV3-1 (or the pseudogene TRBV3-2) with TRBJ1-1; TRBD1 matches at 8 bases. CDR1 LGHDT and CDR2 YNNKEL come from the germline V gene (reference sequence). The V gene end was trimmed by 1 base and the J gene end by 9 bases; junction bases not matched to a gene: 13. CDR3 length equals 16 residues. CDR3 sequence (DNA): TGTGCCAGCAGCCAAGTGGCAGGGGGCGCTTCTGCCAAAGCTTTCTTT. Its protein product is CASSQVAGGASAKAFF.

This chain uses TRBV18 with TRBJ1-5; maybe TRBD1 (6 bases). CDR1 and CDR2 from the germline V gene are KGHSH and LQKENI. The CDR3 is 13 amino acids. V lost 2 bases and J lost 7, with 9 bases in between. This chain's CDR3 is CASSPDRRQPQHF. Written as DNA, the CDR3 is TGTGCCAGCTCACCAGACAGGCGACAGCCCCAGCATTTT.

The chain couples TRBV3-1 (or the pseudogene TRBV3-2) to TRBJ2-7; tentatively, D is TRBD2 (6 bases). The CDR3 runs to 13 residues. V gave up 3 bases and J gave up 12 bases, with 18 bases separating them. In germline, CDR1 is LGHDT, CDR2 YNNKEL (reference sequence). The CDR3, as DNA: TGTGCCAGCAGCCAGATTGATGGTGGGGGGTCGTACTTC. This translates into CASSQIDGGGSYF.

This clone has only a few counts. V is TRBV6-5 and J is TRBJ1-5, with unresolved D. Deletions cut 0 bases from V and 7 bases from J, with 7 bases between. The CDR3 extends over 13 amino acids. Germline-derived CDR1 and CDR2 are MNHEY and SVGAGI. CDR3 nucleotides: TGTGCCAGCAGTTACTCGAAAAGACAGCCCCAGCATTTT. As protein: CASSYSKRQPQHF.